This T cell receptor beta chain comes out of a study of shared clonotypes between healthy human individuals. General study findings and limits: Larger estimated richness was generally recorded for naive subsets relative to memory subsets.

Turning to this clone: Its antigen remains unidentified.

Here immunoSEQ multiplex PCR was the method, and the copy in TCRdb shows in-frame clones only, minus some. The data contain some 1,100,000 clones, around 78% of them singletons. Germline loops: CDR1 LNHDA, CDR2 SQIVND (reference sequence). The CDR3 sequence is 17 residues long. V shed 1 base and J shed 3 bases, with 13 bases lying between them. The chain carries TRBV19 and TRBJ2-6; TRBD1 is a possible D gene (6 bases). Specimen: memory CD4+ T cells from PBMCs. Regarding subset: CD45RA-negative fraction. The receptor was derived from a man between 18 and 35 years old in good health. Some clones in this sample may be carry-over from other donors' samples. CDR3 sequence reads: CASSIAQGTVGANVLTF. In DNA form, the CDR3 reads TGTGCCAGTAGTATAGCACAGGGAACGGTTGGGGCCAACGTCCTGACTTTC.